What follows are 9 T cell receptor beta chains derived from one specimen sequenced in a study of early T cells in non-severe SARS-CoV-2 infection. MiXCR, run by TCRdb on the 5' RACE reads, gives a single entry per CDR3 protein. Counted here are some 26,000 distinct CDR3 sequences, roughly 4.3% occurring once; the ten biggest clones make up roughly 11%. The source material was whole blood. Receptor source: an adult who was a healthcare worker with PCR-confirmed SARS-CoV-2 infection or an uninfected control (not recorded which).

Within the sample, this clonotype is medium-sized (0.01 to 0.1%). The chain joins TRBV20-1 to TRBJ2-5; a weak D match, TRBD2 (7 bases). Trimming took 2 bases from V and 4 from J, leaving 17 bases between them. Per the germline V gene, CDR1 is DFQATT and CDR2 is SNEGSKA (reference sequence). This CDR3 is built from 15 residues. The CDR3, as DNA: TGCAGTGCTAGAAAAGCCAGCGGGGACATAGAGACCCAGTACTTC. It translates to CSARKASGDIETQYF.

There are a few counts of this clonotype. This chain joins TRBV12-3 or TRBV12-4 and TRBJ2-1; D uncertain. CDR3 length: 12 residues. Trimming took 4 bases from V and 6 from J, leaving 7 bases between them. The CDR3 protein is CASSWVLNEQFF. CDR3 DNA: TGTGCCAGCAGTTGGGTCCTCAATGAGCAGTTCTTC.

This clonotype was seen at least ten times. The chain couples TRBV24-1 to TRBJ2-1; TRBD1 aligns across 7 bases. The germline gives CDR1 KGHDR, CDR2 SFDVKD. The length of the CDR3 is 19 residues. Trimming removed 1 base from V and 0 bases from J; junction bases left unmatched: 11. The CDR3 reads CATSDLPPGTVSSYNEQFF. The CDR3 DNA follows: TGTGCCACCAGTGATTTACCACCCGGGACAGTTAGCTCCTACAATGAGCAGTTCTTC.

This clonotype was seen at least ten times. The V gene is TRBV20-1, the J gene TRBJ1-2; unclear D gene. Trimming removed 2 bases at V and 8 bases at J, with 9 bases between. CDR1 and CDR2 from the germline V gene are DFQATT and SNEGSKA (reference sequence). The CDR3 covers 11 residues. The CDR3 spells CSARRTVGYTF. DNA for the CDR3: TGCAGTGCTAGAAGGACTGTAGGCTACACCTTC.

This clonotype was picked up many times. The CDR3 spells CASSVVSPRETQYF. The CDR3 bases are TGTGCCAGCAGTGTCGTCAGCCCAAGAGAAACCCAGTACTTC. The chain uses TRBV2 and TRBJ2-5; D is uncertain. This CDR3 is built from 14 residues. Germline assignment: CDR1 SNHLY and CDR2 FYNNEI. Trimming cost V 4 bases and J 8 bases, with 17 bases left between them.

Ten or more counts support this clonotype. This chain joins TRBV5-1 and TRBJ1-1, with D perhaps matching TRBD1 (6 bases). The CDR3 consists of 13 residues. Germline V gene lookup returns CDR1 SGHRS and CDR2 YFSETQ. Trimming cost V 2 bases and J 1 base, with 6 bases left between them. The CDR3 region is CASSLQGNTEAFF. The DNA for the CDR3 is TGCGCCAGCAGCTTACAGGGGAACACTGAAGCTTTCTTT.

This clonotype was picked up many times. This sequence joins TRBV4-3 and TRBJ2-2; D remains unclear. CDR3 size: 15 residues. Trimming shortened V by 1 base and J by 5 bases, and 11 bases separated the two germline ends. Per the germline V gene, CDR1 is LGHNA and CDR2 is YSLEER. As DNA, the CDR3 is TGCGCCAGCAGCCAAGTTTCTTTCGGGACCGGGGAGCTGTTTTTT. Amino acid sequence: CASSQVSFGTGELFF.

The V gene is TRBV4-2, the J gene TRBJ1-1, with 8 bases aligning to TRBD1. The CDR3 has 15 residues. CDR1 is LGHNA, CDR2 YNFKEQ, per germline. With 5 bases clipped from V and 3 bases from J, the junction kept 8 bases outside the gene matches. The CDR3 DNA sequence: TGTGCCAGCAGCATTCCAGGGGGCACGGACACTGAAGCTTTCTTT. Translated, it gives CASSIPGGTDTEAFF.

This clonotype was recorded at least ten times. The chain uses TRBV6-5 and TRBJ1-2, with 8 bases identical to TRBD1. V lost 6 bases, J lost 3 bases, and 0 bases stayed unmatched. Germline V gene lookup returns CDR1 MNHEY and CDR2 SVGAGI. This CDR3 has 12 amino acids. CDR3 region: CASRTGDYGYTF. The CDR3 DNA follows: TGTGCCAGCAGGACAGGGGACTATGGCTACACCTTC.